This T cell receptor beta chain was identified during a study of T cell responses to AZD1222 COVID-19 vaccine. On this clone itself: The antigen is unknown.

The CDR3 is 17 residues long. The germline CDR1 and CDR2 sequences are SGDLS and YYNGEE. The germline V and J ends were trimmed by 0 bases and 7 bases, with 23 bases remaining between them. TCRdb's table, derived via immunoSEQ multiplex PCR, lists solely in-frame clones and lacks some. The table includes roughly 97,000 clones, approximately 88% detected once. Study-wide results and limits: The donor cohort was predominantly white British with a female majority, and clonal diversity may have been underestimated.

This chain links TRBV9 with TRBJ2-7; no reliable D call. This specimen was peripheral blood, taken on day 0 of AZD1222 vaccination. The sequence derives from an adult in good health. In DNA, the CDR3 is TGTGCCAGCAGCGTAGCTGAAGTTTCCAGTAGAATGGGGGAGCAGTACTTC. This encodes CASSVAEVSSRMGEQYF.